This TCR beta chain is drawn from a study of a mutant IDH1 vaccine in newly diagnosed glioma. Germline lookup yields CDR1 LGHNT and CDR2 FRNRAP. V was pared by 0 bases and J by 7 bases, with 7 bases between. The CDR3 loop spans 13 amino acids. A note on this clone: The antigen is not known.

Measured with immunoSEQ multiplex PCR; TCRdb has only the in-frame clones, and not every one. Of 40,000 to 65,000 clones listed, around four fifths were seen once; the top ten hold around 1.8%. Noted time point: week 5, during vaccination. Vaccination comprised doses that each held 300 ug of mutant IDH1 20-mer peptide, plus topical imiquimod. The donors had new WHO grade 3 or 4 astrocytomas; these were IDH1-mutant and ATRX-lost. The genes are TRBV12-5 and TRBJ1-3, with D unclear. The clonotype comes from a woman aged 40 to 50 with glioma. Source: PBMCs, taken from a glioma patient whose treatment included an IDH1 peptide vaccine. CDR3: CASGLVMANTIYF. CDR3 nucleotides: TGTGCTAGTGGTTTGGTAATGGCGAACACCATATATTTT.